Listed here are 21 T cell receptor beta chains from one sample, sequenced in a study of T-cell memory formation after mild COVID-19. TCRdb redid the calling of the 5' RACE reads with MiXCR, one entry per CDR3 protein. The sample lists about 430,000 distinct CDR3 sequences, about a sixth occurring once. Sequenced input: PBMCs or a T cell subset sorted from them (not recorded which). The receptors originated from a man aged 18 to 29 who had mild COVID-19 (a few samples of this study predate the infection). Cell type and time point are not known.

The J gene is TRBJ2-3, the V gene TRBV6-9, with D tentatively TRBD1 or TRBD2 (5 bases each). Looked up from germline, CDR1 is MNHGY and CDR2 is SVAAGI. This CDR3 spans 13 amino acids. Trimming left V 6 bases short and J 2 bases short, with 9 bases between. The CDR3 reads CASRPGLTDTQYF. CDR3 DNA sequence: TGTGCCAGCAGACCGGGGCTCACAGATACGCAGTATTTT.

This chain uses TRBV5-1 with TRBJ2-2, with D uncertain. Trimming pared 1 base from V and 6 bases from J, leaving 13 bases between. Germline lookup yields CDR1 SGHRS and CDR2 YFSETQ. This CDR3 spans 15 amino acids. The DNA for the CDR3 is TGCGCCAGCAGCTTGAGGAGAGTTAAGTCCGGGGAGCTGTTTTTT. It encodes CASSLRRVKSGELFF.

The CDR3 is CASSSQGEQETQYF. CDR3 in DNA: TGTGCCAGCAGTTCTCAGGGGGAACAAGAGACCCAGTACTTC. V is TRBV12-3 or TRBV12-4 and J is TRBJ2-5; 7 bases are shared with TRBD1. Germline trimming cut 4 bases from V and 2 bases from J; bases unmatched to any gene: 4. This CDR3 comprises 14 residues.

The rearrangement uses TRBV27 and TRBJ2-3; D may correspond to TRBD1 or TRBD2 (5 bases each). This CDR3 contains 13 residues. Germline CDR1 is MNHEY and CDR2 is SMNVEV (reference sequence). Trimming took off 8 bases at V and 8 bases at J, with 17 bases between the two ends. The CDR3 loop is CASGPGPGGTQYF. DNA for the CDR3: TGTGCCAGCGGGCCGGGGCCCGGTGGTACGCAGTATTTT.

There are a few counts of this clonotype. V gene TRBV10-3 combines with J gene TRBJ1-6; D gene unclear. CDR1 and CDR2 (germline): ENHRY, SYGVKD. Trimming removed 8 bases from V and 9 bases from J, with 20 bases in between. The CDR3 has 15 amino acids. This CDR3 reads CAISKGPAIGSPLHF. In nucleotides, the CDR3 is TGTGCCATCTCCAAGGGCCCGGCCATCGGTTCACCCCTCCACTTT.

This clonotype was counted between two and nine times. V is TRBV12-3 or TRBV12-4 and J is TRBJ1-3; 10 bases fit TRBD1. V was clipped by 5 bases and J by 0 bases; unmatched bases: 7. The CDR3 sequence is 17 residues long. The CDR3, as DNA: TGTGCCAGCAGTAAAAGACAGGGGGCCCTCTCTGGAAACACCATATATTTT. Translation: CASSKRQGALSGNTIYF.

The rearrangement joins TRBV14 to TRBJ2-3; 7 positions match TRBD1. Germline V CDR1 and CDR2: SGHDN, FVKESK. The CDR3 consists of 15 residues. Unmatched junction bases numbered 8, after V lost 4 bases and J lost 4 bases. CDR3 sequence (DNA): TGTGCCAGCAGCCCGCGCAGGGGGTGGTCAGATACGCAGTATTTT. This gives the protein CASSPRRGWSDTQYF.

The genes are TRBV6-6 and TRBJ2-7, with a possible D match to TRBD2 (5 bases). Germline loops: CDR1 MNHNY, CDR2 SVGAGI (reference sequence). The CDR3 length is 13 residues. Trimming removed 7 bases at V and 3 bases at J, with 13 bases between. Here the CDR3 DNA reads TGTGCCAGCACTGGGCAGAGCGGCTACGAGCAGTACTTC. It yields the protein CASTGQSGYEQYF.

J is TRBJ2-7 and V is TRBV21-1. TRBV21-1 is recorded as a pseudogene. This CDR3 region has 13 residues. The CDR3 sequence: CASSKEMAAEQYF. The CDR3, as DNA: TGTGCCAGCAGCAAAGAAATGGCAGCCGAGCAGTACTTC.

The gene calls are TRBV7-3 and TRBJ2-1; the D is unclear. V lost 6 bases and J lost 8, with 14 bases in between. CDR1 is SGHTA and CDR2 is FQGTGA in the germline V gene. The length of the CDR3 is 13 residues. The CDR3 loop reads CASRRTRPDEQFF. CDR3 DNA: TGTGCCAGCAGACGTACGCGTCCCGATGAGCAGTTCTTC. Drawing the rest from reference TRBV7-3 and TRBJ2-1, the complete variable domain is GAGVSQTPSNKVTEKGKYVELRCDPISGHTALYWYRQSLGQGPEFLIYFQGTGAADDSGLPNDRFFAVRPEGSVSTLKIQRTERGDSAVYLCASRRTRPDEQFFGPGTRLTVL.

This chain uses TRBV6-4 with TRBJ2-3; D unresolved. Germline V gives CDR1 MRHNA, CDR2 SNTAGT. V shed 2 bases and J shed 2 bases, with 8 bases lying between them. This CDR3 is built from 14 residues. The CDR3 DNA sequence: TGTGCCAGCAGTGACGCGGCAGTCACAGATACGCAGTATTTT. This gives the protein CASSDAAVTDTQYF.

V gene TRBV28 combines with J gene TRBJ2-7; D might be TRBD1 (5 bases). The CDR3 extends over 18 amino acids. V dropped 6 bases and J dropped 0 bases, with 24 bases sitting between them. The germline gives CDR1 MDHEN, CDR2 SYDVKM. The CDR3 protein is CASSTMIQGYLSSYEQYV. The CDR3 DNA reads as TGTGCCAGCAGCACAATGATCCAGGGATACTTGAGCTCCTACGAGCAGTACGTC.

The V and J genes are TRBV19 and TRBJ2-3; D perhaps matches TRBD2 (5 bases). Germline CDR1 and CDR2: LNHDA and SQIVND (reference sequence). V lost 9 bases to trimming and J lost 2 bases, with 21 bases between them. This CDR3 region has 16 residues. As DNA, the CDR3 is TGTGCCAGCAGTTCGTTGAGGGAGTACCCCACAGATACGCAGTATTTT. Translation: CASSSLREYPTDTQYF.

The genes are TRBV20-1 and TRBJ2-1, with D perhaps matching TRBD2 (5 bases). This CDR3 has 11 amino acids. CDR1 and CDR2 from the germline V gene are DFQATT and SNEGSKA (reference sequence). The CDR3 protein is CAGSSYNEQFF. The CDR3 DNA is TGCGCTGGGAGCTCCTACAATGAGCAGTTCTTC.

This chain joins TRBV20-1 and TRBJ1-1; D perhaps matches TRBD1 (6 bases). The CDR3 has 12 amino acids. V shed 4 bases and J shed 1 base, with 7 bases lying between them. Germline CDR1 reads DFQATT; CDR2 reads SNEGSKA (reference sequence). The CDR3 DNA is TGCAGTGCTAAGACAGGGAACACTGAAGCTTTCTTT. Protein sequence: CSAKTGNTEAFF.

The V call is TRBV10-3, the J call TRBJ1-1; D not certain. The germline CDR1 and CDR2 sequences are ENHRY and SYGVKD. The CDR3 loop spans 13 amino acids. V was trimmed by 5 bases and J by 4 bases, leaving 11 bases between them. The CDR3 here is CAISWGEGTEAFF. The CDR3 DNA reads as TGTGCCATCAGTTGGGGTGAGGGCACTGAAGCTTTCTTT.

The chain has TRBV12-3 or TRBV12-4 and TRBJ2-7; 9 bases fit TRBD2. Trimming at V came to 3 bases and at J to 4 bases, leaving 10 bases not matched to a gene. The length of the CDR3 is 16 residues. Here the CDR3 reads CASSFGGGGAPYEQYF. The DNA of the CDR3 is TGTGCCAGCAGTTTTGGAGGCGGGGGGGCACCATACGAGCAGTACTTC.

There are a few counts of this clonotype. The CDR3: CSVTSGGAKTQYF. In DNA, the CDR3 is TGCAGCGTAACTAGCGGGGGGGCGAAGACCCAGTACTTC. This chain connects TRBV29-1 to TRBJ2-5, with 13 positions matching TRBD2. Germline CDR1 reads SQVTM; CDR2 reads ANQGSEA. After removal of 6 bases from V and 6 bases from J, the junction contained 4 bases not matched to a gene. The CDR3 extends over 13 amino acids.

The genes are TRBV5-5 and TRBJ2-5, with TRBD1 as a possible D gene (6 bases). V lost 3 bases and J 6 bases, leaving 18 bases between the germline ends. Per the germline V gene, CDR1 is SGHKS and CDR2 is YYEKEE (reference sequence). The CDR3 consists of 15 residues. CDR3 amino acids: CASSSGLQGWKTQYF. DNA of the CDR3: TGTGCCAGCAGCTCAGGCCTCCAGGGGTGGAAGACCCAGTACTTC.

This clonotype has more than one count but fewer than ten. The CDR3 coding sequence is TGTGCCAGCTCACCACTTTTTGGCGAAAAACTGTTTTTT. Encoded protein: CASSPLFGEKLFF. The rearrangement uses TRBV18 and TRBJ1-4, with D unresolved. V lost 1 base, J lost 8 bases, and 8 bases lay in between. The length of the CDR3 is 13 residues. Germline lookup yields CDR1 KGHSH and CDR2 LQKENI.

The chain couples TRBV7-9 to TRBJ2-1; no firm D call. The CDR3 sequence is 14 residues long. CDR1 and CDR2 from the germline V gene are SEHNR and FQNEAQ (reference sequence). V lost 0 bases to trimming and J lost 9 bases, with 12 bases between them. The CDR3 is CASSLAGPSFEQFF. CDR3 in DNA: TGTGCCAGCAGCTTAGCCGGACCGTCCTTTGAGCAGTTCTTC. Full variable domain (outside the CDR3, taken from reference TRBV7-9 and TRBJ2-1): DTGVSQNPRHKITKRGQNVTFRCDPISEHNRLYWYRQTLGQGPEFLTYFQNEAQLEKSRLLSDRFSAERPKGSFSTLEIQRTEQGDSAMYLCASSLAGPSFEQFFGPGTRLTVL.